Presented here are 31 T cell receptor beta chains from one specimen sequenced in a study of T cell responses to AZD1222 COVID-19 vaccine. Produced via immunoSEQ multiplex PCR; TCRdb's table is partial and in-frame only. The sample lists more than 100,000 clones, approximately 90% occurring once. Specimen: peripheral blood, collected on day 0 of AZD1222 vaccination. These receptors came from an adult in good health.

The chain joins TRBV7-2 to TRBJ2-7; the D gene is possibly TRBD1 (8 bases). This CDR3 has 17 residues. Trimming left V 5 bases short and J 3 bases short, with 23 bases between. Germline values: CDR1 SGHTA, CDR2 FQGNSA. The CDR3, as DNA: TGTGCCAGCAGCCTAGACAGGACAGGGAGGGGATACTACGAGCAGTACTTC. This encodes CASSLDRTGRGYYEQYF.

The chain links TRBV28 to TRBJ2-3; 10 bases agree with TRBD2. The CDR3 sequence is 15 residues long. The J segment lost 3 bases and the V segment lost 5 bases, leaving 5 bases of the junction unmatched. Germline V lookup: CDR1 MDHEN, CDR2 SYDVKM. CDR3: CASSQAGGGTDTQYF. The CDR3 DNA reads TGTGCCAGCAGTCAAGCGGGAGGGGGGACAGATACGCAGTATTTT.

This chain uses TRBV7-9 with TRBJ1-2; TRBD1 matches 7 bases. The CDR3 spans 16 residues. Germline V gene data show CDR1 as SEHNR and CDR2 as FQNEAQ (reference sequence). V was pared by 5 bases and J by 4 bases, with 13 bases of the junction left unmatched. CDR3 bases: TGTGCCAGCAGCCGATCAACCGGGACAGACTTCTATGGCTACACCTTC. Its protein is CASSRSTGTDFYGYTF.

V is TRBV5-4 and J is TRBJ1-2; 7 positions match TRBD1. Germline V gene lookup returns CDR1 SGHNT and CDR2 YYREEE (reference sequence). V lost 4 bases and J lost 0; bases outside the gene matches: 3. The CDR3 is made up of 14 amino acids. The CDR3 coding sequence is TGTGCCAGCAGCCGGGACAGAACTAACTATGGCTACACCTTC. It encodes CASSRDRTNYGYTF.

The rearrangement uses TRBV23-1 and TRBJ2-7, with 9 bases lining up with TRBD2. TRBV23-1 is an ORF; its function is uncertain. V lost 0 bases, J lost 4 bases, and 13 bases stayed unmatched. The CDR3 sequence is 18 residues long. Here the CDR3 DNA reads TGCGCCAGCAGTCAATCGTGGGTAGCGGGAGTGGTCCCTTACGAGCAGTACTTC. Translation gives CASSQSWVAGVVPYEQYF.

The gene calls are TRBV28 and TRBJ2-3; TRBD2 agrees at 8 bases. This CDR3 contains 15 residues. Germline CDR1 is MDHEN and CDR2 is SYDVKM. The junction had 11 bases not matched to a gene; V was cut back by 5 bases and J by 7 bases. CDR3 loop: CASSQEGGGPNTQYF. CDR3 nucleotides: TGTGCCAGCAGTCAGGAGGGCGGGGGGCCAAATACGCAGTATTTT.

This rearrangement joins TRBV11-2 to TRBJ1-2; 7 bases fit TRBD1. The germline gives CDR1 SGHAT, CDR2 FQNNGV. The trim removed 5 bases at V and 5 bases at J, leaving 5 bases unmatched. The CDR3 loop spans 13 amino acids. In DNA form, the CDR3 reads TGTGCCAGCAGCGCCGGGACAGTTTATGGCTACACCTTC. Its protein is CASSAGTVYGYTF. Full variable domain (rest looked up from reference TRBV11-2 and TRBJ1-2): EAGVAQSPRYKIIEKRQSVAFWCNPISGHATLYWYQQILGQGPKLLIQFQNNGVVDDSQLPKDRFSAERLKGVDSTLKIQPAKLEDSAVYLCASSAGTVYGYTFGSGTRLTVV.

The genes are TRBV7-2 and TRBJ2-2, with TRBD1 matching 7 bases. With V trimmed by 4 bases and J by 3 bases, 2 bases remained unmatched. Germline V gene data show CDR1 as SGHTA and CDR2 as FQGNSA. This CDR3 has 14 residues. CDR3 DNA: TGTGCCAGCAGCTGGGGACAGCACACCGGGGAGCTGTTTTTT. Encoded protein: CASSWGQHTGELFF. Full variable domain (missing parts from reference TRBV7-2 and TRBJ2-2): GAGVSQSPSNKVTEKGKDVELRCDPISGHTALYWYRQSLGQGLEFLIYFQGNSAPDKSGLPSDRFSAERTGGSVSTLTIQRTQQEDSAVYLCASSWGQHTGELFFGEGSRLTVL.

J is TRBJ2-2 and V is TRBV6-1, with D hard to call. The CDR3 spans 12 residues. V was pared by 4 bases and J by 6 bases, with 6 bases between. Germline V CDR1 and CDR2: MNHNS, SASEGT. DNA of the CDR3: TGTGCCAGCAGTGTAGCCGCCGGGGAGCTGTTTTTT. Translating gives CASSVAAGELFF.

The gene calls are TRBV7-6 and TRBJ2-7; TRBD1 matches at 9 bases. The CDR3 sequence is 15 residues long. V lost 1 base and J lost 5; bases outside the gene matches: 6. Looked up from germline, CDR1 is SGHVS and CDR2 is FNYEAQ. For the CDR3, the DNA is TGTGCCAGCAGCTTAGGTGGGGACAGGGCCGACGAGCAGTACTTC. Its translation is CASSLGGDRADEQYF. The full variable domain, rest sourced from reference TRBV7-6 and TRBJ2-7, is GAGVSQSPRYKVTKRGQDVALRCDPISGHVSLYWYRQALGQGPEFLTYFNYEAQQDKSGLPNDRFSAERPEGSISTLTIQRTEQRDSAMYRCASSLGGDRADEQYFGPGTRLTVT.

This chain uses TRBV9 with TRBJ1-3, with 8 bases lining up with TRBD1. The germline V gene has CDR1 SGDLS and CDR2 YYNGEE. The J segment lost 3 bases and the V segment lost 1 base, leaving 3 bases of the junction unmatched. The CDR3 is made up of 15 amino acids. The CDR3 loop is CASSVLGQGGNTIYF. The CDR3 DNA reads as TGTGCCAGCAGCGTATTAGGACAGGGTGGAAACACCATATATTTT. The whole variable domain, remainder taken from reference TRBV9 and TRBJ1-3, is DSGVTQTPKHLITATGQRVTLRCSPRSGDLSVYWYQQSLDQGLQFLIQYYNGEERAKGNILERFSAQQFPDLHSELNLSSLELGDSALYFCASSVLGQGGNTIYFGEGSWLTVV.

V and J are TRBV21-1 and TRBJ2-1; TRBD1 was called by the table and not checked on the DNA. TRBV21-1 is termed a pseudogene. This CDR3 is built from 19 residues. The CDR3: CASSKDSDRGRQIYNEQFF. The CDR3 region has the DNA TGTGCCAGCAGCAAAGATTCAGACAGGGGGCGACAGATTTACAATGAGCAGTTCTTC.

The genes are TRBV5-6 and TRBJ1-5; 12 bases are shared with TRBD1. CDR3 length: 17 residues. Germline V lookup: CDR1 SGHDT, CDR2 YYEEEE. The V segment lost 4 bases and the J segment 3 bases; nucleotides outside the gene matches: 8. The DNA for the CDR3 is TGTGCCAGCAGCAGGGGACAGGGGGCGGATTTCAATCAGCCCCAGCATTTT. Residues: CASSRGQGADFNQPQHF. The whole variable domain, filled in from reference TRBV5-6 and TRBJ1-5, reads DAGVTQSPTHLIKTRGQQVTLRCSPKSGHDTVSWYQQALGQGPQFIFQYYEEEERQRGNFPDRFSGHQFPNYSSELNVNALLLGDSALYLCASSRGQGADFNQPQHFGDGTRLSIL.

DNA of the CDR3: TGTGCCAGCAGCCAGGAAATCGCGGTGGGCCATCTAGGGACCCAGTACTTC. Its protein product is CASSQEIAVGHLGTQYF. The V and J genes are TRBV14 and TRBJ2-5, with D uncertain. The V gene lost 3 bases and the J gene lost 7 bases, with 24 bases spanning the gap. This CDR3 spans 17 amino acids. CDR1 and CDR2 from the germline V gene are SGHDN and FVKESK.

The CDR3 coding sequence is TGTGCCAGCAAGGACGGCAATCAGCCCCAGCATTTT. It is translated as CASKDGNQPQHF. This chain uses TRBV6-1 with TRBJ1-5; no clear D gene. Germline V gene lookup returns CDR1 MNHNS and CDR2 SASEGT. Trimming removed 7 bases at V and 2 bases at J, with 6 bases between. CDR3 length: 12 residues.

CDR3 residues: CASSFPSGGPREQFF. DNA of the CDR3: TGTGCCAGCAGTTTTCCTTCGGGAGGGCCCAGGGAGCAGTTCTTC. The chain carries TRBV28 and TRBJ2-1; 8 bases align to TRBD2. The CDR3 is made up of 15 amino acids. The germline gives CDR1 MDHEN, CDR2 SYDVKM. V shed 3 bases and J 10 bases; nucleotides not matched to a gene: 11.

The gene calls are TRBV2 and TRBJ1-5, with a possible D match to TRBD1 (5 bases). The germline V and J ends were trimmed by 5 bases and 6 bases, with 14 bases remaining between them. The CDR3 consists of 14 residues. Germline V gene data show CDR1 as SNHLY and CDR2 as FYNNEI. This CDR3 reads CASSLMARAQPQHF. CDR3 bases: TGTGCCAGCAGTCTAATGGCCAGGGCTCAGCCCCAGCATTTT. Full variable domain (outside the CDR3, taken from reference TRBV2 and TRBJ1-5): EPEVTQTPSHQVTQMGQEVILRCVPISNHLYFYWYRQILGQKVEFLVSFYNNEISEKSEIFDDQFSVERPDGSNFTLKIRSTKLEDSAMYFCASSLMARAQPQHFGDGTRLSIL.

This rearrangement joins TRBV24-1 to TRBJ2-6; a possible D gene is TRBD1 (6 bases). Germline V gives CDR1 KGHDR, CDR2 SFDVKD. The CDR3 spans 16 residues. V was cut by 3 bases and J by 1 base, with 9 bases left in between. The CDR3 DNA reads TGTGCCACCAGTGATCCAGGGGTTTCTGGGGCCAACGTCCTGACTTTC. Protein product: CATSDPGVSGANVLTF.

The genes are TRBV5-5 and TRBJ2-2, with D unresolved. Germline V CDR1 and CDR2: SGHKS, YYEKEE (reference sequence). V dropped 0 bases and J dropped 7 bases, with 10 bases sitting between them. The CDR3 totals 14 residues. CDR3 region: CASSLEWVGGELFF. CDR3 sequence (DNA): TGTGCCAGCAGCTTGGAATGGGTTGGCGGGGAGCTGTTTTTT. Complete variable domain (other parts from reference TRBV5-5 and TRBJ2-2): DAGVTQSPTHLIKTRGQQVTLRCSPISGHKSVSWYQQVLGQGPQFIFQYYEKEERGRGNFPDRFSARQFPNYSSELNVNALLLGDSALYLCASSLEWVGGELFFGEGSRLTVL.

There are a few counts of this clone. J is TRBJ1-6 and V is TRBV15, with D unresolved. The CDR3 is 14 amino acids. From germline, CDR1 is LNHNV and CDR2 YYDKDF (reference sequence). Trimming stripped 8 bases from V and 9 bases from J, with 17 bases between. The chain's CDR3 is CATGAELAGSPLHF. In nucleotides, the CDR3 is TGTGCCACCGGAGCGGAACTCGCAGGTTCACCCCTCCACTTT.

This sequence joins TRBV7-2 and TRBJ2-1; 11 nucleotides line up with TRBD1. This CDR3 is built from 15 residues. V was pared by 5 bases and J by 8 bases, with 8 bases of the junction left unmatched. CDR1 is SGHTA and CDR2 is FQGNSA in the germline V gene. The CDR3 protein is CASSRRTGGRDEQFF. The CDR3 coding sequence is TGTGCCAGCAGCCGTAGGACAGGGGGCAGGGATGAGCAGTTCTTC.

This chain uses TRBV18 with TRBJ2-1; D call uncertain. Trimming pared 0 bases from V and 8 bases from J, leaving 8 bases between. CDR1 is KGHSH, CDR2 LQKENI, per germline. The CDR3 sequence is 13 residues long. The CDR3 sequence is CASSPPLTYEQFF. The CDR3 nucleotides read TGTGCCAGCTCACCACCGCTGACCTATGAGCAGTTCTTC.

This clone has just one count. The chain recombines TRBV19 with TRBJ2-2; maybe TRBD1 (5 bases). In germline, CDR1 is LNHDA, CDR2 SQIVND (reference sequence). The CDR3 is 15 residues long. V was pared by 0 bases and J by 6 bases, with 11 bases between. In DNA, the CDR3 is TGTGCCAGTAGTATAGAGGGGCAGGGCGCCGGGGAGCTGTTTTTT. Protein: CASSIEGQGAGELFF.

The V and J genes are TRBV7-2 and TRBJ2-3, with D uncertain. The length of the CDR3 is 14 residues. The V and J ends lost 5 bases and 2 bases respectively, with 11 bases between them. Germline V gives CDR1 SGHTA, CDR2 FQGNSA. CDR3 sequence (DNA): TGTGCCAGCAGCCAGGTCGGCACCACAGATACGCAGTATTTT. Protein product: CASSQVGTTDTQYF.

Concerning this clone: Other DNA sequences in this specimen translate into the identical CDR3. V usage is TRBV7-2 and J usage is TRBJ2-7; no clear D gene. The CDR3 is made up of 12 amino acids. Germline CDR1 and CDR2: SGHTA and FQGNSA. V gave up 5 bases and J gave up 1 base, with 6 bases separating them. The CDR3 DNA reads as TGTGCCAGCAGCCCGTATTCCTACGAGCAGTACTTC. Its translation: CASSPYSYEQYF.

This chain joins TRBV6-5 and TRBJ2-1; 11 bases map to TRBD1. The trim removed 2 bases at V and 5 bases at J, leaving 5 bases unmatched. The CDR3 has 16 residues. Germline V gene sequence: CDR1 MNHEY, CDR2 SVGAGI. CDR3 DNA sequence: TGTGCCAGCAGTTACCGCCGGGACAGGGGGGACAATGAGCAGTTCTTC. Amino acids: CASSYRRDRGDNEQFF.

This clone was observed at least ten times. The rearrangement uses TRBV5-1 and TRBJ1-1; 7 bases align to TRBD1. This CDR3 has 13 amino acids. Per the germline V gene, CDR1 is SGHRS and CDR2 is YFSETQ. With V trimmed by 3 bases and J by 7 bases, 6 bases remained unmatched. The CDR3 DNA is TGCGCCAGCAGCTCCGGGACAGAGTTTGAAGCTTTCTTT. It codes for CASSSGTEFEAFF.

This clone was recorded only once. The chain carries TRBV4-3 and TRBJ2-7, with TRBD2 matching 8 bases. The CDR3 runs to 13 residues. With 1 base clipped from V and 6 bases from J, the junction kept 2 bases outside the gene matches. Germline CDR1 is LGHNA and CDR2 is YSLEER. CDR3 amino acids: CASSQARGVEQYF. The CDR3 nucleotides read TGCGCCAGCAGCCAAGCGCGGGGGGTCGAGCAGTACTTC.

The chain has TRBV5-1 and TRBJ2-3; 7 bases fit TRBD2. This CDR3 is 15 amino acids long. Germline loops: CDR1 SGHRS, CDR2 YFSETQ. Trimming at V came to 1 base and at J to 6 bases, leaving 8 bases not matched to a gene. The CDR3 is CASSLLRGLDDTQYF. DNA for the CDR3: TGCGCCAGCAGCTTGCTGCGGGGGTTAGACGATACGCAGTATTTT.

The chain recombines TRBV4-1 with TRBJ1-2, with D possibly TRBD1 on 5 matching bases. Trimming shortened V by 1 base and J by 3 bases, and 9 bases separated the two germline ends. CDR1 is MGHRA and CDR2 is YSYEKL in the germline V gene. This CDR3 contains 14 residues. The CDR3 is CASSQVLGHYGYTF. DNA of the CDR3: TGCGCCAGCAGCCAAGTGCTGGGGCACTATGGCTACACCTTC.

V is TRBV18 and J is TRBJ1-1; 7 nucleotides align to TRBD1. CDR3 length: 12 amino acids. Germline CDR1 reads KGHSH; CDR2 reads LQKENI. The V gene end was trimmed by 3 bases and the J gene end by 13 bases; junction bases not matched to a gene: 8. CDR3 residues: CASSPGDSLDFF. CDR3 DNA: TGTGCCAGCTCACCTGGGGACAGCCTGGATTTCTTT.